The rows below give T cell receptor beta chains drawn from one sample of a study of CD8+ T cells in alopecia areata. Using immunoSEQ multiplex PCR, the repertoire was profiled, and TCRdb retains in-frame clones only, with some absent. The sample has some 120,000 clones; roughly 50% are singletons. Sequencing was performed on NKG2D-low CD8+ T cells sorted from blood. The receptors shown here come from a human donor with alopecia areata. The conserved cysteine and the conserved F or W are not part of the CDR3 here. Each record gives: V gene, CDR3 protein.

TRBV5-1 | ASSSSYEQY
TRBV23-1 | ASVCRRRAGELF
TRBV18 | ASSPSSGKETQY
TRBV30 | AWSVAAGELF
TRBV29-1 | SVGNLVNEQF
TRBV7-9 | ATGLGHQETQY
TRBV7-3 | ASSPTAGQGPSTDTQY
TRBV29-1 | SVDPSAEYNEQF
TRBV28 | ASSLSGVEQF
TRBV29-1 | SVEEGETQY
TRBV29-1 | SVGTGWNYT
TRBV2 | ATQGGGYT
TRBV2 | ASSDGVAETQY
TRBV27 | ASSLGQTQETQY
TRBV28 | ASTGGDEQF
TRBV29-1 | SVDLEGLNTGELF
TRBV7-9 | ATIEPSGGVNEQF
TRBV29-1 | SVLRGTGELF
TRBV30 | AWRWQSNTEAF
TRBV23-1 | ASSQSGQGLWTQY
TRBV29-1 | SVEGSGFDEKLF
TRBV5-4 | ASSRDGREY
TRBV29-1 | SGLAGGRADTQY
TRBV5-1 | ASSLARNSYEQY
TRBV30 | AWSTSQNIQY
TRBV28 | ASSLWADSGANVLT
TRBV29-1 | SVPDRVQETQY
TRBV4-3 | ASSPTRAYEQY
TRBV30 | ASGLAGPQETQY
TRBV27 | ASSYGAIAGELF
TRBV29-1 | SVEEGKSGYT
TRBV29-1 | SVEYRGQTYEQY
TRBV29-1 | SVALNTEAF